These 22 T cell receptor beta chains originate from one sample sequenced in a study of blood T cells in healthy people across ages. Together with a sample-barcoded 5' primer, a J-beta primer mix was included in a second PCR lasting about 6 to 12 cycles. TCRdb passed the 5' RACE reads through MiXCR, listing each CDR3 protein once. The data hold 800,000 or so distinct CDR3 sequences, with 62% observed a single time. Sequencing used blood. The origin of the receptors is a man in his thirties or forties in good health.

This clonotype came up once. This chain uses TRBV7-9 with TRBJ1-1; tentatively, D is TRBD1 (5 bases). Per germline, CDR1 SEHNR and CDR2 FQNEAQ (reference sequence). This CDR3 comprises 15 residues. V lost 4 bases to trimming and J lost 0 bases, with 12 bases between them. The CDR3 nucleotides are TGTGCCAGCAGCTCCCATGACAGATTGAACACTGAAGCTTTCTTT. This codes for CASSSHDRLNTEAFF.

This rearrangement joins TRBV30 to TRBJ1-4, with D possibly being TRBD1 (6 bases). CDR3 size: 14 residues. Per the germline V gene, CDR1 is GTSNPN and CDR2 is SVGIG (reference sequence). V was pared by 5 bases and J by 0 bases, with 10 bases between. CDR3 DNA: TGTGCCTGGGAGGGGGGGGCAACTAATGAAAAACTGTTTTTT. This encodes CAWEGGATNEKLFF.

The chain has TRBV7-2 and TRBJ2-6; the match to TRBD1 covers 9 bases. The V and J ends lost 3 bases and 0 bases, in that order; junction bases with no gene match: 3. The CDR3 is 17 residues long. Germline V gene data show CDR1 as SGHTA and CDR2 as FQGNSA. The CDR3 nucleotides are TGTGCCAGCAGCTTGACAGGGGGAAGCTCTGGGGCCAACGTCCTGACTTTC. Amino acid sequence: CASSLTGGSSGANVLTF.

The V call is TRBV20-1, the J call TRBJ2-3; D perhaps matches TRBD1 (6 bases). The length of the CDR3 is 14 residues. Germline assignment: CDR1 DFQATT and CDR2 SNEGSKA (reference sequence). V lost 6 bases to trimming and J lost 0 bases, with 13 bases between them. The CDR3 here is CSATGTTSTDTQYF. The DNA for the CDR3 is TGCAGTGCCACCGGGACAACTAGCACAGATACGCAGTATTTT.

This clonotype was recorded a few times. The CDR3 loop is CATSGGSTDTQYF. The CDR3 nucleotides read TGTGCCACCTCGGGGGGCAGCACAGATACGCAGTATTTT. The chain employs TRBV7-3 and TRBJ2-3, with D possibly being TRBD2 (7 bases). The germline V gene encodes CDR1 SGHTA and CDR2 FQGTGA. V was clipped by 10 bases and J by 0 bases, with 11 bases between them. The CDR3 loop spans 13 amino acids.

This clonotype was counted once. CDR3 nucleotides: TGTGCCAGCAGCCAAGAAGGGGGGTGGCAGCAGTACTTC. Residues: CASSQEGGWQQYF. The genes are TRBV3-1 and TRBJ2-7, with D perhaps TRBD1 or TRBD2 (6 bases each). The CDR3 loop spans 13 amino acids. CDR1 LGHDT and CDR2 YNNKEL come from the germline V gene (reference sequence). V was shortened by 0 bases and J by 8 bases, with 11 bases between the two germline ends.

The V and J genes are TRBV20-1 and TRBJ1-2; a possible D gene is TRBD1 (6 bases). V lost 7 bases and J lost 5, with 14 bases in between. Germline CDR1 reads DFQATT; CDR2 reads SNEGSKA (reference sequence). The CDR3 sequence is 12 residues long. Here the CDR3 DNA reads TGCAGTGTAGCAGGGGCGACATATGGCTACACCTTC. The encoded protein is CSVAGATYGYTF.

This chain uses TRBV6-2 or TRBV6-3 with TRBJ2-1, with D unresolved. V was shortened by 6 bases and J by 8 bases, with 23 bases between the two germline ends. CDR1 and CDR2 from the germline V gene are MNHEY and SVGEGT. The CDR3 is made up of 16 amino acids. The CDR3 loop is CASRHAREIWSDEQFF. The DNA of the CDR3 is TGTGCCAGCAGACACGCTCGAGAGATATGGTCGGATGAGCAGTTCTTC.

The gene calls are TRBV7-8 and TRBJ2-5; D is uncertain. The CDR3 extends over 15 amino acids. Germline V gene lookup returns CDR1 SGHVS and CDR2 FQNEAQ. Trimming took off 0 bases at V and 5 bases at J, with 13 bases between the two ends. The CDR3 sequence: CASSLARLRVETQYF. CDR3 DNA: TGTGCCAGCAGCTTAGCTAGGCTAAGGGTTGAGACCCAGTACTTC. Variable domain in full (rest from reference TRBV7-8 and TRBJ2-5): GAGVSQSPRYKVAKRGQDVALRCDPISGHVSLFWYQQALGQGPEFLTYFQNEAQLDKSGLPSDRFFAERPEGSVSTLKIQRTQQEDSAVYLCASSLARLRVETQYFGPGTRLLVL.

The chain is built from TRBV20-1 and TRBJ1-1, with D possibly matching TRBD1 (6 bases). The CDR3 is made up of 12 amino acids. The V gene lost 5 bases and the J gene lost 3 bases, with 10 bases spanning the gap. Germline assignment: CDR1 DFQATT and CDR2 SNEGSKA (reference sequence). The CDR3 coding sequence is TGCAGTGCTTCAAACAGGGACACTGAAGCTTTCTTT. Its protein is CSASNRDTEAFF.

The chain carries TRBV7-9 and TRBJ2-1; D might be TRBD2 (7 bases). V gave up 4 bases and J gave up 4 bases, with 23 bases separating them. There are 18 residues in the CDR3. Germline CDR1 and CDR2: SEHNR and FQNEAQ (reference sequence). The CDR3: CASSSRAAGASKYNEQFF. DNA for the CDR3: TGTGCCAGCAGCTCCCGGGCCGCGGGGGCCTCAAAATACAATGAGCAGTTCTTC.

The chain couples TRBV6-6 to TRBJ2-4; 7 positions agree with TRBD1. The DNA end lines up better with TRBJ2-7; the J call may be wrong. This CDR3 spans 14 amino acids. CDR1 and CDR2 (germline): MNHNY, SVGAGI (reference sequence). As DNA, the CDR3 is TGTGCCAGCAGGGAAGGGGGCGCCTCCTACGAGCAGTACTTC. It codes for CASREGGASYEQYF.

The V and J genes are TRBV6-5 and TRBJ2-3, with 7 bases fitting TRBD2. The CDR3 spans 15 residues. The J segment lost 3 bases and the V segment lost 5 bases, leaving 8 bases of the junction unmatched. The V gene's germline CDR1 is MNHEY and CDR2 SVGAGI. CDR3 sequence (DNA): TGTGCCAGCAGTGATGGACTAGTCGGTACAGATACGCAGTATTTT. It yields the protein CASSDGLVGTDTQYF.

The rearrangement uses TRBV7-2 and TRBJ2-1; no definite D call. The CDR3 covers 13 residues. V lost 1 base and J lost 8, with 9 bases in between. Per germline, CDR1 SGHTA and CDR2 FQGNSA. The CDR3 loop reads CASSLDRSDEQFF. Here the CDR3 DNA reads TGTGCCAGCAGCTTAGATCGGAGTGATGAGCAGTTCTTC.

This clonotype was observed a few times. The rearrangement uses TRBV7-9 and TRBJ2-3; 9 bases match TRBD1. The CDR3 length is 20 residues. V shed 3 bases, J shed 2 bases, and the junction held 18 bases outside the gene matches. CDR1 is SEHNR and CDR2 is FQNEAQ in the germline V gene (reference sequence). CDR3 sequence reads: CASSLALGTGRVRTTDTQYF. The DNA of the CDR3 is TGTGCCAGCAGCTTGGCCCTGGGGACAGGGAGAGTCCGCACCACAGATACGCAGTATTTT.

The genes are TRBV20-1 and TRBJ2-5; weak D call: TRBD1 (6 bases). The V end lost 0 bases, the J end lost 4 bases, and 9 bases lay between the germline ends. The CDR3 has 13 residues. CDR1 DFQATT and CDR2 SNEGSKA come from the germline V gene (reference sequence). CDR3 residues: CSARDLGGETQYF. The DNA of the CDR3 is TGCAGTGCTAGAGATCTAGGGGGAGAGACCCAGTACTTC.

The chain has TRBV7-3 and TRBJ2-6; D is uncertain. This CDR3 region has 15 residues. Germline assignment: CDR1 SGHTA and CDR2 FQGTGA. With 5 bases removed from V and 4 bases from J, the gap between germline ends came to 12 bases. This CDR3 is CASSDTGGGANVLTF. CDR3 DNA: TGTGCCAGCAGCGACACCGGCGGAGGGGCCAACGTCCTGACTTTC.

The genes are TRBV4-2 and TRBJ2-4; tentatively, D is TRBD1 (6 bases). The J call may be incorrect, as the DNA end agrees better with TRBJ2-7. The CDR3 runs to 14 residues. The germline CDR1 and CDR2 sequences are LGHNA and YNFKEQ. CDR3 in amino acids: CASSQEQGTYEQYF. CDR3 sequence (DNA): TGTGCCAGCAGCCAAGAGCAGGGGACCTACGAGCAGTACTTC.

The chain recombines TRBV7-2 with TRBJ1-6; D remains unclear. Germline values: CDR1 SGHTA, CDR2 FQGNSA. This CDR3 is built from 15 residues. V was pared by 5 bases and J by 5 bases, with 13 bases between. As DNA, the CDR3 is TGTGCCAGCAGCCCCCCCGCGGAGCATAATTCACCCCTCCACTTT. Its translation: CASSPPAEHNSPLHF.

This clonotype was observed a single time. The rearrangement links TRBV7-9 to TRBJ2-5; either TRBD1 or TRBD2 may fit D (7 bases each). The ends were cut back, 4 bases at V and 3 bases at J, with 15 bases in the middle. Germline assignment: CDR1 SEHNR and CDR2 FQNEAQ (reference sequence). CDR3 length equals 15 residues. CDR3 in amino acids: CASSSGGTEKETQYF. As DNA, the CDR3 is TGTGCCAGCAGCTCCGGGGGGACAGAAAAAGAGACCCAGTACTTC.

The chain employs TRBV7-2 and TRBJ1-4, with D possibly TRBD1 on 6 matching bases. Germline loops: CDR1 SGHTA, CDR2 FQGNSA. The V gene lost 5 bases and the J gene lost 6 bases, with 10 bases spanning the gap. The CDR3 loop spans 13 amino acids. Here the CDR3 DNA reads TGTGCCAGCAGCATTTACAGGGATGAAAAACTGTTTTTT. Translated, it gives CASSIYRDEKLFF.

In this sample, this clonotype turned up a few times. The V gene is TRBV5-1, the J gene TRBJ2-7, with 9 nucleotides matching TRBD1. J lost 5 bases, V lost 0 bases, and 6 bases had no gene match. Germline V gene data show CDR1 as SGHRS and CDR2 as YFSETQ. The CDR3 covers 15 residues. The CDR3 spells CASSLVGQGIHEQYF. Written as DNA, the CDR3 is TGCGCCAGCAGCTTGGTAGGACAGGGGATCCACGAGCAGTACTTC.